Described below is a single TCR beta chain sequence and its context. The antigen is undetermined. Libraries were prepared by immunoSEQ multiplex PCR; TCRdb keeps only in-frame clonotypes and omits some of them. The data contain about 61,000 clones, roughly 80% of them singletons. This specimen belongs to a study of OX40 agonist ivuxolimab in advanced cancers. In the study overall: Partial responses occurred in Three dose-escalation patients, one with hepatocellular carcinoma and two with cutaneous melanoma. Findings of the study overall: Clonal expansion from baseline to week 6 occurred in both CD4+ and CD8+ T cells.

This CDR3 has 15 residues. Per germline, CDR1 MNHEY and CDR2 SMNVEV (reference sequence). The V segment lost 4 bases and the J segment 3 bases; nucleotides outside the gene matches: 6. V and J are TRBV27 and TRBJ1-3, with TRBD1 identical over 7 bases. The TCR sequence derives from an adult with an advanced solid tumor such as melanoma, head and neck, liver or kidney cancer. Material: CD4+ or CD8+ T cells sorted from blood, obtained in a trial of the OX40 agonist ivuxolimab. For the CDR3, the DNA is TGTGCCAGCAGTTCCGTGACAGGGTTTGGAAACACCATATATTTT. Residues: CASSSVTGFGNTIYF.